This T cell receptor (beta chain) was profiled in a study of T cell responses to AZD1222 COVID-19 vaccine. General study findings and limits: Only five or six AZD1222 recipients tested seropositive at baseline. Clonal diversity may have been underestimated in mostly white British donors.

As for this clone: Its antigen is unknown.

The repertoire was sequenced with immunoSEQ multiplex PCR; TCRdb's copy has only in-frame clones and lacks some. The sample has about 93,000 clones; over 85% are singletons. The germline CDR1 and CDR2 sequences are MNHEY and SVGAGI. With 3 bases clipped from V and 2 bases from J, the junction kept 4 bases outside the gene matches. This CDR3 has 15 amino acids. The sequence came from an adult in good health. The sample was peripheral blood, taken on day 0 of MenACWY control vaccination. The gene calls are TRBV6-5 and TRBJ2-7, with 10 bases aligning to TRBD1. DNA of the CDR3: TGTGCCAGCAGTTATTCGGGACAGGGGACCTACGAGCAGTACTTC. Protein sequence: CASSYSGQGTYEQYF.